The 31 T cell receptor beta chains given below trace back to one sample, sequenced in a study of cytotoxic CD8 clonotypes in ibrutinib-treated CLL. The data were produced by immunoSEQ multiplex PCR, yet TCRdb's version contains in-frame clones alone and is incomplete. The table records 250,000 to 350,000 clones, around 69% of them present only once. This specimen was PBMCs, taken at disease progression, from a patient treated with ibrutinib. These receptor sequences come from a human donor with chronic lymphocytic leukemia.

The rearrangement uses TRBV4-1 and TRBJ2-5; D uncertain. With 1 base removed from V and 5 bases from J, the gap between germline ends came to 11 bases. CDR3 size: 14 residues. CDR1 MGHRA and CDR2 YSYEKL come from the germline V gene. CDR3 amino acids: CASSQGRLRETQYF. CDR3 bases: TGCGCCAGCAGCCAAGGAAGGTTGCGCGAGACCCAGTACTTC.

Here the CDR3 DNA reads TGTGCCAGCAGCGTAGCGGGGGGTGGAGCAGATACGCAGTATTTT. Protein product: CASSVAGGGADTQYF. This chain joins TRBV9 and TRBJ2-3, with 7 bases that match TRBD2. V was pared by 0 bases and J by 4 bases, with 5 bases of the junction left unmatched. The CDR3 is 15 residues long. The germline V gene encodes CDR1 SGDLS and CDR2 YYNGEE.

V and J are TRBV9 and TRBJ2-1; possibly TRBD2 for D (5 bases). V lost 0 bases and J 0 bases, leaving 7 bases between the germline ends. This CDR3 is built from 15 residues. CDR1 SGDLS and CDR2 YYNGEE come from the germline V gene. In DNA form, the CDR3 reads TGTGCCAGCAGCGTAGGCGGGCTCTCCTACAATGAGCAGTTCTTC. Encoded protein: CASSVGGLSYNEQFF.

J is TRBJ1-1 and V is TRBV28, with 8 nucleotides matching TRBD1. Germline V gene lookup returns CDR1 MDHEN and CDR2 SYDVKM. The trim removed 5 bases at V and 4 bases at J, leaving 9 bases unmatched. The CDR3 spans 15 residues. CDR3: CASSTLTGASTEAFF. CDR3 in DNA: TGTGCCAGCAGTACCCTGACAGGGGCAAGCACTGAAGCTTTCTTT.

The V call is TRBV10-3, the J call TRBJ1-5; the D is unclear. The germline gives CDR1 ENHRY, CDR2 SYGVKD. This CDR3 has 12 amino acids. The V and J ends lost 10 bases and 0 bases respectively, with 7 bases between them. CDR3 in amino acids: CATRDSNQPQHF. For the CDR3, the DNA is TGTGCCACACGGGATAGCAATCAGCCCCAGCATTTT.

The V and J genes are TRBV15 and TRBJ1-1; maybe TRBD1 (6 bases). The CDR3 is 13 residues long. Trimming left V 7 bases short and J 11 bases short, with 20 bases between. Looked up from germline, CDR1 is LNHNV and CDR2 is YYDKDF (reference sequence). The CDR3 protein is CATIQTGISEAFF. CDR3 DNA: TGTGCCACCATTCAGACAGGAATTTCGGAGGCTTTCTTT.

The chain has TRBV19 and TRBJ1-1; D is perhaps TRBD1 (5 bases). Trimming stripped 6 bases from V and 12 bases from J, with 11 bases between. CDR1 is LNHDA and CDR2 is SQIVND in the germline V gene (reference sequence). The CDR3 contains 10 residues. In DNA, the CDR3 is TGTGCCAGTAGCTCATACAGGACTTTCTTT. Protein: CASSSYRTFF.

The rearrangement joins TRBV14 to TRBJ2-7; D may be TRBD1 (5 bases). The CDR3 has 12 residues. From germline, CDR1 is SGHDN and CDR2 FVKESK. The V end lost 2 bases, the J end lost 5 bases, and 7 bases lay between the germline ends. The CDR3 is CASSQQGNEQYF. In DNA, the CDR3 is TGTGCCAGCAGCCAACAGGGAAACGAGCAGTACTTC. Supplemented by reference TRBV14 and TRBJ2-7, the full variable domain reads EAGVTQFPSHSVIEKGQTVTLRCDPISGHDNLYWYRRVMGKEIKFLLHFVKESKQDESGMPNNRFLAERTGGTYSTLKVQPAELEDSGVYFCASSQQGNEQYFGPGTRLTVT.

This clone was found a few times. The rearrangement links TRBV6-5 to TRBJ2-7; D gene unclear. Trimming removed 8 bases from V and 2 bases from J, with 10 bases in between. CDR3 length: 12 residues. CDR1 is MNHEY and CDR2 is SVGAGI in the germline V gene. The CDR3 region is CASRSVPYEQYF. The CDR3 region has the DNA TGTGCCAGCCGAAGCGTACCCTACGAGCAGTACTTC.

This clone has a handful of counts. The chain links TRBV5-1 to TRBJ1-1; D ambiguous. CDR1 is SGHRS and CDR2 is YFSETQ in the germline V gene. CDR3 size: 15 residues. V lost 4 bases and J 2 bases, leaving 15 bases between the germline ends. The CDR3 region has the DNA TGCGCCAGCAGCCCGGGTACGTTGGGAAACACTGAAGCTTTCTTT. Its protein product is CASSPGTLGNTEAFF.

This chain uses TRBV9 with TRBJ1-3; unclear D gene. Germline loops: CDR1 SGDLS, CDR2 YYNGEE. This CDR3 has 12 amino acids. V was cut by 5 bases and J by 8 bases, with 11 bases left in between. This CDR3 is CASSEFEHTIYF. The CDR3 coding sequence is TGTGCCAGCAGTGAATTCGAGCACACCATATATTTT.

The gene calls are TRBV7-9 and TRBJ2-7; TRBD2 matches at 10 bases. In germline, CDR1 is SEHNR, CDR2 FQNEAQ (reference sequence). J lost 0 bases, V lost 0 bases, and 5 bases had no gene match. CDR3 length: 17 amino acids. CDR3 in amino acids: CASSLALASGSSYEQYF. As DNA, the CDR3 is TGTGCCAGCAGCTTAGCGTTGGCTAGCGGGAGCTCCTACGAGCAGTACTTC.

The rearrangement joins TRBV7-3 to TRBJ2-2; TRBD2 matches at 7 bases. From germline, CDR1 is SGHTA and CDR2 FQGTGA. The CDR3 is made up of 16 amino acids. After removal of 0 bases from V and 4 bases from J, the junction contained 5 bases not matched to a gene. The CDR3 region is CASSLTPSGLTGELFF. The CDR3 nucleotides are TGTGCCAGCAGCTTAACCCCTAGCGGACTCACCGGGGAGCTGTTTTTT.

The rearrangement joins TRBV27 to TRBJ1-5; a possible D gene is TRBD1 (5 bases). This CDR3 comprises 13 residues. Germline lookup yields CDR1 MNHEY and CDR2 SMNVEV (reference sequence). V lost 10 bases, J lost 2 bases, and 12 bases lay in between. As DNA, the CDR3 is TGTGCCACCGGTCCGGGGGGCAATCAGCCCCAGCATTTT. Its translation: CATGPGGNQPQHF.

CDR3 loop: CASSLGTGIGETQYF. The DNA for the CDR3 is TGTGCCAGCAGCCTAGGGACAGGGATAGGGGAGACCCAGTACTTC. V is TRBV9 and J is TRBJ2-5; 9 bases are a match to TRBD1. The germline CDR1 and CDR2 sequences are SGDLS and YYNGEE. The ends lost 4 bases at V and 5 bases at J; junction bases unmatched: 9. This CDR3 is 15 amino acids long.

The chain joins TRBV11-3 to TRBJ2-3; D possibly corresponds to TRBD1 (5 bases). Germline loops: CDR1 SGHNT, CDR2 YENEEA. This CDR3 region has 14 residues. Trimming removed 1 base from V and 8 bases from J, with 13 bases in between. The CDR3: CASSLGGKGPTQYF. The DNA of the CDR3 is TGTGCCAGCAGCTTAGGTGGTAAGGGGCCTACGCAGTATTTT.

The rearrangement links TRBV6-1 to TRBJ2-7, with D possibly being TRBD1 (5 bases). Germline assignment: CDR1 MNHNS and CDR2 SASEGT. This CDR3 spans 15 amino acids. The germline V and J ends were trimmed by 3 bases and 1 base, with 13 bases remaining between them. DNA for the CDR3: TGTGCCAGCAGTGAGCGCAGGGTACCGTCCTACGAGCAGTACTTC. This encodes CASSERRVPSYEQYF.

This rearrangement joins TRBV19 to TRBJ1-5; the D is unclear. Trimming took 3 bases from V and 0 from J, leaving 12 bases between them. CDR1 is LNHDA, CDR2 SQIVND, per germline (reference sequence). This CDR3 contains 16 residues. The CDR3 reads CASSIGVSYSNQPQHF. As DNA, the CDR3 is TGTGCCAGTAGTATCGGTGTCAGTTATAGCAATCAGCCCCAGCATTTT.

The V gene is TRBV5-1, the J gene TRBJ2-7, with TRBD2 matching 13 bases. The CDR3 has 16 residues. V lost 4 bases to trimming and J lost 6 bases; unmatched junction nucleotides: 10. Germline V gives CDR1 SGHRS, CDR2 YFSETQ. CDR3 nucleotide sequence: TGCGCCAGCAGCGTATGGACTAGCGGGGGACCGGGCGAGCAGTACTTC. Its translation: CASSVWTSGGPGEQYF.

This clone came up many times. V gene TRBV7-8 combines with J gene TRBJ2-5; 8 nucleotides match TRBD2. This CDR3 region has 17 residues. Germline CDR1 is SGHVS and CDR2 is FQNEAQ. Unmatched junction bases numbered 9, after V lost 1 base and J lost 2 bases. In DNA, the CDR3 is TGTGCCAGCAGCTTAGTTGGGGTAGCGGGGATTCAAGAGACCCAGTACTTC. Its protein product is CASSLVGVAGIQETQYF.

This chain connects TRBV28 to TRBJ2-7; TRBD1 matches 7 bases. The V gene's germline CDR1 is MDHEN and CDR2 SYDVKM. There are 16 residues in the CDR3. V lost 8 bases to trimming and J lost 6 bases; unmatched junction nucleotides: 19. CDR3 residues: CASRPGVLRGPREQYF. The CDR3 DNA reads TGTGCCAGCCGCCCAGGGGTCCTAAGGGGGCCCCGCGAGCAGTACTTC.

The J gene is TRBJ1-2, the V gene TRBV7-9; no clear D gene. The CDR3 sequence is 13 residues long. Per the germline V gene, CDR1 is SEHNR and CDR2 is FQNEAQ (reference sequence). Trimming pared 5 bases from V and 4 bases from J, leaving 11 bases between. CDR3 bases: TGTGCCAGCAGCCCCGAGACGGTCTATGGCTACACCTTC. This codes for CASSPETVYGYTF.

The chain joins TRBV6-5 to TRBJ2-7; 7 bases are shared with TRBD1. Germline-derived CDR1 and CDR2 are MNHEY and SVGAGI. The CDR3 contains 15 residues. V lost 1 base to trimming and J lost 3 bases; unmatched junction nucleotides: 6. The CDR3 nucleotides read TGTGCCAGCAGTTACTTTGGTGCAGGGGGCTACGAGCAGTACTTC. Its translation: CASSYFGAGGYEQYF.

This sequence joins TRBV6-1 and TRBJ2-7; possibly TRBD2 for D (6 bases). V lost 5 bases, J lost 7 bases, and 18 bases lay in between. CDR3 length: 14 amino acids. Germline-derived CDR1 and CDR2 are MNHNS and SASEGT. The CDR3 DNA reads as TGTGCCAGCAGTAGATCGGGACTCCCCTGGGAGCAGTACTTC. Its translation is CASSRSGLPWEQYF.

V is TRBV5-1 and J is TRBJ2-2; maybe TRBD2 (6 bases). CDR1 and CDR2 from the germline V gene are SGHRS and YFSETQ. This CDR3 region has 15 residues. Trimming took off 5 bases at V and 3 bases at J, with 14 bases between the two ends. This CDR3 is CASSSTSGDTGELFF. CDR3 bases: TGCGCCAGCAGTTCAACCTCGGGGGACACCGGGGAGCTGTTTTTT.

The chain links TRBV14 to TRBJ2-5; D possibly corresponds to TRBD2 (5 bases). The germline V gene has CDR1 SGHDN and CDR2 FVKESK. V gave up 2 bases and J gave up 14 bases, with 12 bases separating them. The CDR3 spans 11 residues. CDR3 protein: CASSQRARAYF. CDR3 nucleotides: TGTGCCAGCAGCCAAAGGGCGCGGGCCTACTTC.

This clone was seen a few times. The CDR3 here is CAISEGLEAFF. The CDR3 nucleotides read TGTGCCATCAGTGAGGGACTGGAAGCTTTCTTT. The chain uses TRBV10-3 and TRBJ1-1; D remains ambiguous. V lost 2 bases to trimming and J lost 8 bases, with 6 bases between them. This CDR3 has 11 amino acids. Germline lookup yields CDR1 ENHRY and CDR2 SYGVKD.

The V and J genes are TRBV2 and TRBJ2-1; TRBD2 matches 9 bases. The CDR3 covers 13 residues. After removal of 8 bases from V and 9 bases from J, the junction contained 8 bases not matched to a gene. CDR1 is SNHLY, CDR2 FYNNEI, per germline. CDR3 sequence: CASEGLARIEQFF. The CDR3 DNA is TGTGCCAGCGAGGGACTAGCTAGGATTGAGCAGTTCTTC.

V gene TRBV7-9 combines with J gene TRBJ1-4, with a possible D match to TRBD1 (5 bases). The ends were cut back, 1 base at V and 1 base at J, with 13 bases in the middle. The germline CDR1 and CDR2 sequences are SEHNR and FQNEAQ (reference sequence). The CDR3 has 17 residues. CDR3 DNA sequence: TGTGCCAGCAGCTTAGGACGGGGACGGTTAACTAATGAAAAACTGTTTTTT. This codes for CASSLGRGRLTNEKLFF.

The CDR3 loop reads CASSKMTALTNYGYTF. The CDR3 region has the DNA TGTGCCAGCAGTAAAATGACAGCCTTAACTAACTATGGCTACACCTTC. The V gene is TRBV27, the J gene TRBJ1-2, with D possibly matching TRBD1 (5 bases). V lost 5 bases and J lost 0, with 16 bases in between. Germline assignment: CDR1 MNHEY and CDR2 SMNVEV (reference sequence). CDR3 size: 16 residues.

This rearrangement joins TRBV29-1 to TRBJ2-5; 13 positions agree with TRBD2. The CDR3 covers 15 residues. J was trimmed by 5 bases and V by 6 bases; bases with no gene match: 9. Germline V lookup: CDR1 SQVTM, CDR2 ANQGSEA. The CDR3 sequence: CSVLGTSGNWETQYF. CDR3 bases: TGCAGCGTCCTGGGGACTAGCGGGAACTGGGAGACCCAGTACTTC. Using reference TRBV29-1 and TRBJ2-5 for the parts outside the CDR3, the full variable domain is SAVISQKPSRDICQRGTSLTIQCQVDSQVTMMFWYRQQPGQSLTLIATANQGSEATYESGFVIDKFPISRPNLTFSTLTVSNMSPEDSSIYLCSVLGTSGNWETQYFGPGTRLLVL.